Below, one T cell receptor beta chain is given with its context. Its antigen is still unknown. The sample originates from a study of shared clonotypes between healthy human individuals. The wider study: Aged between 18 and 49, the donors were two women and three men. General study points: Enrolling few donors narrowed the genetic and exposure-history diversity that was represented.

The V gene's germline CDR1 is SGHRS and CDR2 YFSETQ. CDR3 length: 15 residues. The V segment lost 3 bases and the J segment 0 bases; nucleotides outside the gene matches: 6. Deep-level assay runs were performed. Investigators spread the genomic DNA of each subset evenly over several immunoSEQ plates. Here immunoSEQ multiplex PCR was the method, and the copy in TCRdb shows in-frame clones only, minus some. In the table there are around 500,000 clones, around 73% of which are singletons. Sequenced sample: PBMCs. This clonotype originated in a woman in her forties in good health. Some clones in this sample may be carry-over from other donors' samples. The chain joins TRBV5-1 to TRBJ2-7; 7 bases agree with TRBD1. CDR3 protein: CASSYGTESSYEQYF. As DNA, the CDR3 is TGCGCCAGCAGCTACGGGACAGAGAGCTCCTACGAGCAGTACTTC.